The rows below give T cell receptor beta chains drawn from one sample of a study of shared clonotypes between healthy human individuals. Repertoires were generated with immunoSEQ multiplex PCR, while TCRdb's copy carries only in-frame clones and drops some. The sample has roughly 2,000,000 clones, about 94% seen once. Sequenced: naive CD8+ T cells from PBMCs. Receptor source: a man between 18 and 35 years old in good health. Some clones in this sample may be carry-over from other donors' samples. Both conserved end residues are part of each CDR3. A D gene is named only where the DNA matches it firmly. Clone sizes are given selectively: once, few, many, or a class where the clone is expanded.

TRBV28,.,.,TRBJ2-1,TGTGCCAGCAGTCTCCCCTTACTAGCCAAAGAGCAGTTCTTC,CASSLPLLAKEQFF
TRBV6-5,.,TRBD2,TRBJ2-7,TGTGCCAGCAGGTCGATCCGGGAGGACGAGCAGTACTTC,CASRSIREDEQYF
TRBV14,.,.,TRBJ2-7,TGTGCCAGCAGCCAACCTGGGGAGGTACACGAGCAGTACTTC,CASSQPGEVHEQYF
TRBV4-1,.,.,TRBJ2-1,TGCGCCAGCAGCCAAAATCGGCGGGCAAATGAGCAGTTCTTC,CASSQNRRANEQFF
TRBV19,few,.,TRBJ2-7,TGTGCCAGTAGTCCCTGGACAAGATCCTACGAGCAGTACTTC,CASSPWTRSYEQYF
TRBV19,.,TRBD1,TRBJ2-7,TGTGCCAGTAGTCGGCTGGGGACAGGCATCTACGAGCAGTACTTC,CASSRLGTGIYEQYF
TRBV30,.,TRBD1,TRBJ2-7,TGTGCCTGGAAGACAGGGGGCCCCTACGAGCAGTACTTC,CAWKTGGPYEQYF
TRBV4-1,.,TRBD2,TRBJ2-3,TGCGCCAGCAGCCCCCTTTGGGAGGGTTCCGGACCAGATACGCAGTATTTT,CASSPLWEGSGPDTQYF
TRBV27,.,TRBD1,TRBJ2-7,TGTGCCAGCAGGGACAGGGGGTCGGCCTACGAGCAGTACTTC,CASRDRGSAYEQYF
TRBV27,.,TRBD1,TRBJ1-5,TGTGCCAGCAGTCCCTGGGACAGGATTAGCAATCAGCCCCAGCATTTT,CASSPWDRISNQPQHF
TRBV9,.,TRBD1,TRBJ2-2,TGTGCCAGCAGCGCAACCCGACAGGGCCCGAACACCGGGGAGCTGTTTTTT,CASSATRQGPNTGELFF
TRBV2,.,.,TRBJ2-7,TGTGCCAGCAGCCACACTATGGGACGCACCTACGAGCAGTACTTC,CASSHTMGRTYEQYF
TRBV15,.,.,TRBJ2-1,TGTGCCACCAGCAGAAACGGGAGATCCCCCTACAATGAGCAGTTCTTC,CATSRNGRSPYNEQFF
TRBV9,.,TRBD2,TRBJ2-1,TGTGCCAGCAGCGCTAGCGGGACTGTTCGGAATGAGCAGTTCTTC,CASSASGTVRNEQFF
TRBV4-2,.,.,TRBJ1-2,TGTGCCAGCAGCCAGCGGGGTATAGCTAACTATGGCTACACCTTC,CASSQRGIANYGYTF
TRBV19,.,.,TRBJ2-1,TGTGCCAGTAGCTTTCGGGCGGGGGACAGACTCTTC,CASSFRAGDRLF
TRBV9,once,TRBD1,TRBJ2-1,TGTGCCAGCAGCGGGACAGGGTACAATGAGCAGTTCTTC,CASSGTGYNEQFF
TRBV15,.,.,TRBJ1-4,TGTGCCACCAGCAGAGATCCGGGACACCAGGGGAACAATGAAAAACTGTTTTTT,CATSRDPGHQGNNEKLFF
TRBV28,.,.,TRBJ2-7,TGTGCCAGCACCCCTTTGAATCCGCGTCTCGAGCAGTACTTC,CASTPLNPRLEQYF
TRBV7-9,.,.,TRBJ2-7,TGTGCCAGCAGCTTTCCTTCGCCGGTGCGCGAGCAGTACTTC,CASSFPSPVREQYF
TRBV28,.,TRBD1,TRBJ2-7,TGTGCCAGCACTCCGTCAGGGGGCGACGTCTACTTC,CASTPSGGDVYF
TRBV18,once,TRBD1,TRBJ1-2,TGTGCCAGCTCACCTATCGACAGGGTACTCTATGGCTACACCTTC,CASSPIDRVLYGYTF
TRBV7-9,.,TRBD2,TRBJ2-5,TGTGCCAGCAGTCTCACGACTAGCGGGAGGCCGAATGAGAGAGAGACCCAGTACTTC,CASSLTTSGRPNERETQYF
TRBV5-6,.,.,TRBJ1-1,TGTGCCAGCAGCTGGTGGGGCACTGAAGCTTTCTTT,CASSWWGTEAFF
TRBV28,.,.,TRBJ2-7,TGTGCCAGCAGTTCTCAAGGGACTTACTACGAGCAGTACTTC,CASSSQGTYYEQYF
TRBV9,few,TRBD1,TRBJ1-1,TGTGCCAGCATGGGACAGGGGGGTTCTGAAGCTTTCTTT,CASMGQGGSEAFF
TRBV7-6,.,.,TRBJ1-1,TGTGCCAGCAGCCCAACAGGGCCCCTCTTCGCCGGGGGCACTGAAGCTTTCTTT,CASSPTGPLFAGGTEAFF
TRBV9,.,TRBD2,TRBJ2-1,TGTGCCAGCAGCGTAGCGCTAGCGGAGACTTACAATGAGCAGTTCTTC,CASSVALAETYNEQFF
TRBV19,.,TRBD1,TRBJ1-2,TGTGCCAGTAGGGATCCCAGACAGGGACTTAACTATGGCTACACCTTC,CASRDPRQGLNYGYTF
TRBV9,.,.,TRBJ2-1,TGTGCCAGCAGCGCTGGTGATGAGCAGTTCTTC,CASSAGDEQFF
TRBV7-6,.,.,TRBJ2-1,TGTGCCAGCAGCCCCATAGTCAGTAGTCAGTTCTTC,CASSPIVSSQFF
TRBV7-9,.,TRBD2,TRBJ2-5,TGTGCCAGCAGCTTACGTCTAGCGGCGAGGGAGACCCAGTACTTC,CASSLRLAARETQYF
TRBV10-3,.,TRBD2,TRBJ2-7,TGTGCCATCAGGGGAGGGGCCAAGCAGTACTTC,CAIRGGAKQYF
TRBV7-3,.,TRBD1,TRBJ1-5,TGTGCCAGCAGCGTCCGGGACAGATATAGCAATCAGCCCCAGCATTTT,CASSVRDRYSNQPQHF
TRBV2,.,TRBD2,TRBJ2-1,TGTGCCAGCAGTGGTAGCGGGATTACGAATGAGCAGTTCTTC,CASSGSGITNEQFF
TRBV6-6,.,TRBD1,TRBJ2-2,TGTGCCAGCCGACCTGGGACAGTGAACACCGGGGAGCTGTTTTTT,CASRPGTVNTGELFF
TRBV29-1,few,.,TRBJ1-1,TGCAGCGCCTCGGGCACTGAAGCTTTCTTT,CSASGTEAFF
TRBV19,.,.,TRBJ2-7,TGTGCCAGTAGACACTCCCGGGACCCCTACTACGAGCAGTACTTC,CASRHSRDPYYEQYF
TRBV10-3,once,.,TRBJ2-3,TGTGCCATCAGTGAGTCGGCTTGGGGAGATACGCAGTATTTT,CAISESAWGDTQYF
TRBV9,.,.,TRBJ2-7,TGTGCCAGCAGCCCCGGCGGCCTAATCTACGAGCAGTACTTC,CASSPGGLIYEQYF
TRBV19,.,TRBD1,TRBJ2-1,TGTGCCAGTAGTACCGACAGGGGAAGCGGCAATGAGCAGTTCTTC,CASSTDRGSGNEQFF
TRBV28,.,TRBD1,TRBJ2-7,TGTGCCAGCAGAATCTGGACAGGGAACTACGAGCAGTACTTC,CASRIWTGNYEQYF
TRBV11-2,.,.,TRBJ1-2,TGTGCCAGCAGCTTAGATGGGCCCCGCGGCTACACCTTC,CASSLDGPRGYTF